The rows below give T cell receptor beta chains drawn from one sample of a study of blood T cell repertoires in COVID-19. Assay: immunoSEQ multiplex PCR; the TCRdb copy retains only in-frame clones and omits some. The sample holds about 270,000 clones, about four fifths seen once. Sequenced: peripheral blood. Every receptor here comes from a woman between 45 and 65 years old who had recovered from COVID-19. Each CDR3 is given with its conserved first and last residue. The order of the fields is CDR3 DNA, CDR3 protein, J gene, D gene, clone size, V gene. D genes are given only for firm matches. Clone size appears in some rows only: once, few, many, or a class for an expanded clone.

DNA: TGTGCCAGCAGCCGCCAAGAGACCCAGTACTTC; CDR3: CASSRQETQYF; J: TRBJ2-5; D: .; size: .; V: TRBV5-4
DNA: TGCGCCAGCAGCCAAAGATCGGGGGGGTACGAGCAGTACTTC; CDR3: CASSQRSGGYEQYF; J: TRBJ2-7; D: TRBD2; size: .; V: TRBV4-1
DNA: TGTGCCAGCGGGCAGGGCTCGGCCTATGGCTACACCTTC; CDR3: CASGQGSAYGYTF; J: TRBJ1-2; D: .; size: .; V: TRBV28
DNA: TGTGCCAGCAGCCACCCGAACGGACTAGCGGGAAACAATGAGCAGTTCTTC; CDR3: CASSHPNGLAGNNEQFF; J: TRBJ2-1; D: TRBD2; size: .; V: TRBV7-2
DNA: TGTGCCAGCAGTCGGACTAGCCGGGAGTACAATGAGCAGTTCTTC; CDR3: CASSRTSREYNEQFF; J: TRBJ2-1; D: TRBD2; size: .; V: TRBV6-2/TRBV6-3
DNA: TGTGCCAGAAGCTTAGCGGGACGCCAGGAGACCCAGTACTTC; CDR3: CARSLAGRQETQYF; J: TRBJ2-5; D: TRBD2; size: many; V: TRBV5-3
DNA: TGTGCCAGCAGTTACAGTCCTCTGGGGACAGGGTATACCTACGAGCAGTACTTC; CDR3: CASSYSPLGTGYTYEQYF; J: TRBJ2-7; D: TRBD1; size: .; V: TRBV6-2/TRBV6-3
DNA: TGTGCCAGCAGCCCCCTGCGGGGAGATGGCTACACCTTC; CDR3: CASSPLRGDGYTF; J: TRBJ1-2; D: .; size: .; V: TRBV3-1/TRBV3-2
DNA: TGTGCCAGCAGTCTTGACCGGGGAGGCTCCTACGAGCAGTACTTC; CDR3: CASSLDRGGSYEQYF; J: TRBJ2-7; D: .; size: .; V: TRBV27
DNA: TGTGCCATCAGTGGGCAGCGGGAGGTCTACGAGCAGTACTTC; CDR3: CAISGQREVYEQYF; J: TRBJ2-7; D: TRBD2; size: .; V: TRBV10-3
DNA: TGCGCCAGCAGCTTGTTGGTAGCGGCGCCCGGGGAGCAGTACTTC; CDR3: CASSLLVAAPGEQYF; J: TRBJ2-7; D: .; size: .; V: TRBV5-1
DNA: TGTGCCAGCAGGGACACCGTCTATGGCTACACCTTC; CDR3: CASRDTVYGYTF; J: TRBJ1-2; D: .; size: .; V: TRBV3-1/TRBV3-2